This entry concerns a single TCR beta chain. Its antigen is as yet unknown. This entry comes from a study of cytomegalovirus exposure and HLA in healthy donors. Amplification used 60 Vbeta primers and 13 Jbeta primers. Produced via immunoSEQ multiplex PCR; TCRdb's table is partial and in-frame only. Altogether 95,000 to 120,000 clones are present, around 82% being singletons, with the ten largest covering approximately 5%. CDR3 length: 15 residues. The germline gives CDR1 MNHNS, CDR2 SASEGT. With 6 bases removed from V and 1 base from J, the gap between germline ends came to 16 bases. Study outcomes and limitations: There were some V segments, including TRBV6-2 and TRBV6-3, excluded as indistinguishable. Using a false discovery rate of 0.05, a later analysis showed that roughly 16,000 TCR beta sequences were associated with HLA alleles. Specificity of three CMV-associated chains for CMV antigens was verified in vitro.

The receptor was isolated from a woman aged 25 to 39 in good health and CMV-seropositive. Material: PBMCs. The rearrangement links TRBV6-1 to TRBJ2-7, with D possibly TRBD1 on 6 matching bases. The CDR3 DNA follows: TGTGCCAGCAGCCAAGAAGGGGGTCGATCCTACGAGCAGTACTTC. It yields the protein CASSQEGGRSYEQYF.